The present TCR beta chain was sequenced within a study of identifying expanded T cells in peripheral blood. Collection occurred without any documented infections or immune events in donors. The method was immunoSEQ multiplex PCR; TCRdb's version includes in-frame clones alone and lacks a portion of them. The table lists about 91,000 clones, approximately 88% of them singletons. The sequence derives from a person aged 18 to 75 in good health. Material for sequencing was blood.

The CDR3 here is CASSARVWDRGGNEQFF. The DNA for the CDR3 is TGTGCCAGCAGCGCCAGAGTTTGGGACAGGGGAGGGAATGAGCAGTTCTTC. The chain links TRBV9 to TRBJ2-1; 10 bases align to TRBD1. The CDR3 length is 17 residues. Germline-derived CDR1 and CDR2 are SGDLS and YYNGEE. Unmatched junction bases numbered 13, after V lost 3 bases and J lost 7 bases. Based on the CDR3 plus reference TRBV9 and TRBJ2-1, the full variable domain is DSGVTQTPKHLITATGQRVTLRCSPRSGDLSVYWYQQSLDQGLQFLIQYYNGEERAKGNILERFSAQQFPDLHSELNLSSLELGDSALYFCASSARVWDRGGNEQFFGPGTRLTVL.